The rows below give T cell receptor beta chains drawn from one sample of a study of cytomegalovirus exposure and HLA in healthy donors. Sequencing was performed with immunoSEQ multiplex PCR; in TCRdb, only in-frame clones are kept and a portion is missing. The sample has some 170,000 clones, roughly nine tenths seen once. Input material: PBMCs. These TCRs come from a woman in her twenties or thirties in good health and CMV-seronegative. Both conserved end residues are part of each CDR3. The D gene is left open where the match is weak. Clone size is stated in some rows and not others, as once, few, many or a class when expanded.

d_call | clone_size | j_call | v_call | cdr3_aa | cdr3_nt
. | . | TRBJ1-1 | TRBV6-5 | CASSPGDTGYTEAFF | TGTGCCAGCAGCCCGGGGGACACAGGGTACACTGAAGCTTTCTTT
. | . | TRBJ2-7 | TRBV6-6 | CASSSTDGYEQYF | TGTGCCAGCAGTTCAACGGACGGCTACGAGCAGTACTTC
TRBD1 | . | TRBJ1-2 | TRBV5-6 | CASSLGTGGPYGYTF | TGTGCCAGCAGCTTGGGAACAGGGGGTCCCTATGGCTACACCTTC
. | . | TRBJ1-5 | TRBV5-6 | CASSLGPLGNQPQHF | TGTGCCAGCAGCTTGGGGCCACTCGGCAATCAGCCCCAGCATTTT
. | . | TRBJ2-2 | TRBV11-1 | CASSSQTGRTGELFF | TGTGCCAGCAGCTCTCAGACAGGGAGGACCGGGGAGCTGTTTTTT
TRBD1 | . | TRBJ2-1 | TRBV6-1 | CASSGALDRGIHNEQFF | TGTGCCAGCAGTGGCGCCTTGGACAGGGGGATACACAATGAGCAGTTCTTC
. | . | TRBJ2-7 | TRBV28 | CASSLPNSYEQYF | TGTGCCAGCAGTTTGCCAAATTCCTACGAGCAGTACTTC
TRBD2 | . | TRBJ2-7 | TRBV7-2 | CASSLDGTSGHSYEQYF | TGTGCCAGCAGCTTAGATGGGACTAGCGGTCACTCCTACGAGCAGTACTTC
TRBD2 | . | TRBJ2-1 | TRBV5-6 | CASSLAGGPFNEQFF | TGTGCCAGCAGCTTAGCGGGAGGGCCGTTCAATGAGCAGTTCTTC
. | . | TRBJ2-1 | TRBV30 | CAWTMAGYSYEQFF | TGTGCCTGGACCATGGCAGGGTATTCGTATGAGCAGTTCTTC
. | . | TRBJ2-7 | TRBV7-2 | CASSLIPTVYEQYF | TGTGCCAGCAGCTTAATCCCGACGGTCTACGAGCAGTACTTC
TRBD1 | . | TRBJ1-2 | TRBV4-2 | CASSRIEGGRAEGYTF | TGTGCCAGCAGCCGAATCGAAGGGGGCAGAGCTGAAGGCTACACCTTC
TRBD1 | . | TRBJ2-7 | TRBV2 | CASSGQGEYEQYF | TGTGCCAGCAGTGGACAGGGCGAGTACGAGCAGTACTTC
TRBD1 | . | TRBJ1-5 | TRBV4-1 | CASSPGQGYNQPQHF | TGCGCCAGCAGCCCCGGACAGGGCTACAATCAGCCCCAGCATTTT
TRBD1 | . | TRBJ2-7 | TRBV6-6 | CASSYSRGGGYEQYF | TGTGCCAGCAGTTACTCGAGAGGGGGCGGCTACGAGCAGTACTTC
. | . | TRBJ1-1 | TRBV4-3 | CASSQDSSGVTEAFF | TGCGCCAGCAGCCAAGATTCGTCAGGGGTTACTGAAGCTTTCTTT
. | . | TRBJ2-1 | TRBV5-1 | CASSLQGITYNEQFF | TGCGCCAGCAGCTTGCAGGGAATCACCTACAATGAGCAGTTCTTC
. | . | TRBJ1-1 | TRBV4-2 | CASSQEPSPNTEAFF | TGTGCCAGCAGCCAAGAACCCAGTCCGAACACTGAAGCTTTCTTT
. | . | TRBJ2-7 | TRBV28 | CASSLVRGYFEQYF | TGTGCCAGCAGTTTGGTCCGGGGGTATTTCGAGCAGTACTTC
. | . | TRBJ2-7 | TRBV18 | CASSPNKGDSYEQYF | TGTGCCAGCTCACCAAACAAAGGCGACTCCTACGAGCAGTACTTC
. | . | TRBJ1-2 | TRBV30 | CAYSKYGYTF | TGTGCCTACTCCAAGTATGGCTACACCTTC
. | . | TRBJ1-1 | TRBV14 | CASSQDIGSNTEAFF | TGTGCCAGCAGCCAAGATATCGGGTCGAACACTGAAGCTTTCTTT
TRBD1 | few | TRBJ1-1 | TRBV28 | CASPGQGNTEAFF | TGTGCCAGTCCGGGACAGGGGAACACTGAAGCTTTCTTT